Listed below are T cell receptor beta chains from one sample, sequenced in a study of OX40 agonist ivuxolimab in advanced cancers. The table came from immunoSEQ multiplex PCR; TCRdb's copy has only in-frame clones and leaves some out. The table shows 45,000 to 60,000 clones, with 80% to 95% occurring only once. This material consisted of CD4+ or CD8+ T cells sorted from blood, taken in a trial of the OX40 agonist ivuxolimab. Every receptor here comes from an adult with an advanced solid tumor such as melanoma, head and neck, liver or kidney cancer. Each CDR3 is given with its conserved first and last residue. D genes are given only for firm matches. Size is omitted from some rows. Given values are once, few, many or a class for expanded clones.

d_call j_call v_call clone_size cdr3_nt cdr3_aa
TRBD2 TRBJ2-1 TRBV19 . TGTGCCAGTAGTATCCTGACTAGCGGGAGGAATGAGCAGTTCTTC CASSILTSGRNEQFF
TRBD1 TRBJ1-2 TRBV27 . TGTGCCAGCAGTTTAGAAGGACAGGGGAACTATGGCTACACCTTC CASSLEGQGNYGYTF
. TRBJ2-3 TRBV4-3 once TGCGCCAGCAGCCCTGACCGCCTTATGACCACAGATACGCAGTATTTT CASSPDRLMTTDTQYF
. TRBJ1-5 TRBV10-3 . TGTGCCATCAGTGAGTCGACTCGAGAGAATCAGCCCCAGCATTTT CAISESTRENQPQHF
. TRBJ1-1 TRBV11-2 . TGTGCCAGCAGCTTATCGGAGCTGAAGGATGCTTTCTTT CASSLSELKDAFF
TRBD1 TRBJ1-5 TRBV28 . TGTGCCAGCAGTACCCAGGGGGTTCAGCCCCAGCATTTT CASSTQGVQPQHF
. TRBJ1-1 TRBV7-2 . TGTGCCAGCAGCTTAGGCAGGAACACTGAAGCTTTCTTT CASSLGRNTEAFF
. TRBJ1-5 TRBV30 . TGTGCCTGGAGTGGAGGGGAGGGCAATCAGCCCCAGCATTTT CAWSGGEGNQPQHF
. TRBJ1-4 TRBV19 . TGTGCCAGTAAGATACGGATCCGGGATTCGGTCGAAAAACTGTTTTTT CASKIRIRDSVEKLFF
TRBD2 TRBJ2-3 TRBV13 . TGTGCCAGCAGCTTAGTGGGGGGACTAGAGAGCACAGATACGCAGTATTTT CASSLVGGLESTDTQYF
TRBD2 TRBJ2-7 TRBV28 medium-sized TGTGCCAGCAGACCCGGGGGGACCCACCCTGAGGAGCAGTACTTC CASRPGGTHPEEQYF
. TRBJ2-5 TRBV13 . TGTGCCAGCAGCATCGCCCGAGGGGTGAGGGAGACCCAGTACTTC CASSIARGVRETQYF
TRBD2 TRBJ2-1 TRBV4-3 . TGCGCCAGCAGCCAAGGACTAGCGGGAGGGATTTGGGGCTATGAGCAGTTCTTC CASSQGLAGGIWGYEQFF
TRBD1 TRBJ2-2 TRBV2 . TGTGCCATCCCCCAGGGGGCGGTTGACACCGGGGAGCTGTTTTTT CAIPQGAVDTGELFF
. TRBJ2-2 TRBV7-8 . TGTGCCAGCAGCCCCTATATGTTCGGGGCAGGGATTGGCGGGGAGCTGTTTTTT CASSPYMFGAGIGGELFF
. TRBJ2-7 TRBV7-6 . TGTGCCAGCAGCTTAAGTGGGCCGACATACGAGCAGTACTTC CASSLSGPTYEQYF
. TRBJ2-2 TRBV4-3 . TGCGCCAGCAGCCAAGATCTTGGCTACTCGGACACCGGGGAGCTGTTTTTT CASSQDLGYSDTGELFF
TRBD2 TRBJ2-4 TRBV12-5 once TGTGCTAGTGGTTTGGAAGCGGGAGTATTTGACATTCAGTACTTC CASGLEAGVFDIQYF
. TRBJ2-1 TRBV11-2 . TGTGCCAGCAGCTTAGTTGTTCGGGTAACCTACAATGAGCAGTTCTTC CASSLVVRVTYNEQFF
TRBD1 TRBJ2-5 TRBV9 . TGTGCCAGCAGCGTAGCTTCCTCGGACAGGGAATATATCCGAGAGACCCAGTACTTC CASSVASSDREYIRETQYF
TRBD2 TRBJ2-1 TRBV27 . TGTGCCAGCAGTTTCCCCCTAGCGGGAGGGCATTACAATGAGCAGTTCTTC CASSFPLAGGHYNEQFF
TRBD1 TRBJ2-2 TRBV4-3 . TGCGCCAGCAGCCAAGGGTACCGGTGGGAAAGCGACAGGGAGGAGCTGTTTTTT CASSQGYRWESDREELFF